Here is one T cell receptor beta chain with its context. The germline V gene has CDR1 ENHRY and CDR2 SYGVKD. CDR3 length: 14 residues. Unmatched junction bases numbered 4, after V lost 6 bases and J lost 0 bases. Method: immunoSEQ multiplex PCR; TCRdb's copy keeps in-frame clones and lacks some. The sample yields hundreds of thousands of clones, 65% to 80% seen once. This sample stems from a study of blood T cell repertoires in COVID-19. The sample consisted of peripheral blood. The chain joins TRBV10-3 to TRBJ1-2; TRBD1 matches 7 bases. The receptor's source is a middle-aged woman with active or convalescent COVID-19. CDR3 in amino acids: CAISRDSSNYGYTF. Written as DNA, the CDR3 is TGTGCCATCAGCCGGGACAGTTCTAACTATGGCTACACCTTC.